What follows are 4 T cell receptor beta chains derived from one specimen sequenced in a study of blood T cell repertoires in COVID-19. Sequencing used immunoSEQ multiplex PCR; TCRdb keeps in-frame clones, though not all of them. Of some 200,000 clones listed, roughly 82% are singletons. Material: peripheral blood. All receptors derive from a woman between 40 and 50 years old with acute or convalescent COVID-19.

The chain links TRBV18 to TRBJ1-5, with TRBD1 as a possible D gene (6 bases). This CDR3 contains 14 residues. Trimming stripped 5 bases from V and 3 bases from J, with 11 bases between. From germline, CDR1 is KGHSH and CDR2 LQKENI. The CDR3 is CASSGGHLNQPQHF. The CDR3 DNA follows: TGTGCCAGCTCAGGGGGACACCTCAATCAGCCCCAGCATTTT. The complete variable domain, with remaining parts taken from reference TRBV18 and TRBJ1-5, reads NAGVMQNPRHLVRRRGQEARLRCSPMKGHSHVYWYRQLPEEGLKFMVYLQKENIIDESGMPKERFSAEFPKEGPSILRIQQVVRGDSAAYFCASSGGHLNQPQHFGDGTRLSIL.

The chain couples TRBV29-1 to TRBJ2-4; maybe TRBD2 (6 bases). Germline assignment: CDR1 SQVTM and CDR2 ANQGSEA. V was cut by 3 bases and J by 7 bases, with 19 bases left in between. The CDR3 contains 15 residues. Here the CDR3 reads CSVDPGTPTENIQYF. Written as DNA, the CDR3 is TGCAGCGTTGATCCCGGGACTCCCACGGAGAACATTCAGTACTTC.

This clone was observed a few times. The chain recombines TRBV24-1 with TRBJ2-3, with TRBD1 matching 7 bases. CDR1 and CDR2 (germline): KGHDR, SFDVKD. The CDR3 covers 16 residues. The trim removed 9 bases at V and 2 bases at J, leaving 13 bases unmatched. Written as DNA, the CDR3 is TGTGCCACCTCCACGTCCCTGACAGGGACCACAGATACGCAGTATTTT. Encoded protein: CATSTSLTGTTDTQYF.

The V gene is TRBV6-2 or TRBV6-3, the J gene TRBJ1-2, with D hard to call. The V end lost 2 bases, the J end lost 3 bases, and 19 bases lay between the germline ends. Germline-derived CDR1 and CDR2 are MNHEY and SVGEGT. The CDR3 has 17 residues. The CDR3 bases are TGTGCCAGCAGTTACCGAGGGTACGGCAGCCGGGACTATGGCTACACCTTC. Translation: CASSYRGYGSRDYGYTF.